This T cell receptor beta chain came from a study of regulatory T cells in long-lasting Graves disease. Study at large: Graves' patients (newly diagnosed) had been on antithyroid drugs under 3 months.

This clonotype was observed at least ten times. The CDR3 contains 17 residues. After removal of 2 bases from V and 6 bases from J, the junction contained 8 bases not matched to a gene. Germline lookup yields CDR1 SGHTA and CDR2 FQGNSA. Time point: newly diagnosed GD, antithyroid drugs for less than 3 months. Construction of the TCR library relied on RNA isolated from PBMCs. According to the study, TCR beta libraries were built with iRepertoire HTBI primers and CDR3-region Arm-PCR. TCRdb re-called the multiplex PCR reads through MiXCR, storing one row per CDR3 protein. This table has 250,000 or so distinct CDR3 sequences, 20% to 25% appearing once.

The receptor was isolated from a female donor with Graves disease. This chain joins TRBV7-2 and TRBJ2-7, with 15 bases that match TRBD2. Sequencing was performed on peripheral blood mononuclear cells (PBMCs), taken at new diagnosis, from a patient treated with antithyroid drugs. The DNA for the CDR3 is TGTGCCAGCAGCTTATATATGGGACTAGCGGGAGGTAGCGAGCAGTACTTC. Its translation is CASSLYMGLAGGSEQYF.